The rows below give T cell receptor beta chains drawn from one sample of a study of blood T cell repertoires in COVID-19. Produced via immunoSEQ multiplex PCR; TCRdb's table is partial and in-frame only. The data contain about 260,000 clones, approximately 91% of them singletons. Source material: peripheral blood. The receptors originated from a human donor in a cohort sampled during active COVID-19. Both conserved end residues are part of each CDR3. Each record gives: clone size, J gene, D gene, V gene, CDR3 protein, CDR3 DNA. A D gene is named only where the DNA matches it firmly. A clone size is listed for some rows: how often the clone was seen (once, few, many), or a class if it is expanded.

NA,TRBJ1-2,NA,TRBV4-3,CASSQVISSREDGYTF,TGCGCCAGCAGCCAAGTAATTTCGTCCAGGGAGGATGGCTACACCTTC
NA,TRBJ2-7,TRBD2,TRBV30,CAWTLAAPYEQYF,TGTGCCTGGACCCTAGCGGCCCCCTACGAGCAGTACTTC
NA,TRBJ2-7,TRBD2,TRBV7-9,CASSFSGSSGGYEQYF,TGTGCCAGCAGCTTCAGCGGTTCTAGCGGAGGCTACGAGCAGTACTTC
NA,TRBJ2-7,NA,TRBV7-2,CASSLVPGSYEQYF,TGTGCCAGCAGCTTAGTGCCGGGTTCCTACGAGCAGTACTTC
NA,TRBJ2-7,NA,TRBV6-1,CASSEAYPGIDEQYF,TGTGCCAGCAGTGAAGCTTATCCAGGGATCGACGAGCAGTACTTC
NA,TRBJ2-7,NA,TRBV12-3/TRBV12-4,CASSQFYEQYF,TGTGCCAGCAGTCAATTCTACGAGCAGTACTTC
NA,TRBJ2-6,NA,TRBV5-1,CASSPQQGTGANVLTF,TGCGCCAGCAGCCCTCAGCAGGGAACTGGGGCCAACGTCCTGACTTTC
NA,TRBJ2-1,TRBD2,TRBV28,CASSFPSGPGLAGMEEQFF,TGTGCCAGCAGTTTCCCCTCGGGGCCGGGACTAGCAGGAATGGAGGAGCAGTTCTTC
NA,TRBJ1-2,NA,TRBV7-9,CASSPTTYGYTF,TGTGCCAGCAGCCCCACTACCTATGGCTACACCTTC
NA,TRBJ2-1,TRBD2,TRBV6-5,CASGPSGSYNEQFF,TGTGCCAGCGGTCCTAGCGGGTCCTACAATGAGCAGTTCTTC
once,TRBJ2-7,NA,TRBV6-2/TRBV6-3,CASSYMGNSYEQYF,TGTGCCAGCAGTTACATGGGCAACTCCTACGAGCAGTACTTC
NA,TRBJ1-3,NA,TRBV28,CASSLEYHTIYF,TGTGCCAGCAGTCTCGAGTACCACACCATATATTTT
NA,TRBJ2-7,NA,TRBV12-3/TRBV12-4,CASGGNLNEQYF,TGTGCCAGCGGGGGGAATTTAAACGAGCAGTACTTC
few,TRBJ1-2,NA,TRBV20-1,CSASPPPGGRGYGYTF,TGCAGTGCTAGTCCACCCCCGGGGGGCAGGGGCTATGGCTACACCTTC
NA,TRBJ2-1,NA,TRBV27,CASTGLYNEQFF,TGTGCCAGCACGGGACTCTACAATGAGCAGTTCTTC
NA,TRBJ1-2,NA,TRBV2,CASTRGGASPGYTF,TGTGCCAGCACACGAGGGGGGGCTAGTCCCGGCTACACCTTC
once,TRBJ2-5,TRBD1,TRBV27,CASSTWDSRYPETQYF,TGTGCCAGCAGTACCTGGGACAGCCGCTACCCAGAGACCCAGTACTTC
NA,TRBJ2-4,TRBD2,TRBV28,CASYTGGDIQYF,TGTGCCAGCTATACGGGGGGAGACATTCAGTACTTC
NA,TRBJ1-5,NA,TRBV28,CASRGRGSVDQPQHF,TGTGCCAGCAGGGGGCGGGGATCGGTAGATCAGCCCCAGCATTTT
NA,TRBJ1-2,TRBD1,TRBV12-3/TRBV12-4,CASTETGGGYTF,TGTGCCAGCACTGAGACAGGGGGAGGCTACACCTTC
NA,TRBJ1-1,NA,TRBV21-1,CASSNTLDLRGGENTEAFF,TGTGCCAGCAGCAACACCCTCGACCTTAGGGGCGGAGAAAACACTGAAGCTTTCTTT
NA,TRBJ2-3,NA,TRBV21-1,CASSTKQQGPAGDTQYF,TGTGCCAGCAGCACGAAACAACAGGGTCCCGCCGGAGATACGCAGTATTTT
NA,TRBJ2-1,NA,TRBV12-3/TRBV12-4,CASGLGLFNEQFF,TGTGCCAGCGGGCTAGGACTCTTCAATGAGCAGTTCTTC
NA,TRBJ1-2,NA,TRBV7-2,CASSLARDKYYGYTF,TGTGCCAGCAGCTTAGCGAGGGACAAATACTATGGCTACACCTTC
NA,TRBJ2-7,TRBD2,TRBV10-3,CAISEGPSGATYEQYF,TGTGCCATCAGTGAGGGGCCTAGCGGGGCCACCTACGAGCAGTACTTC
NA,TRBJ1-1,NA,TRBV7-3,CASSAQGGTEAFF,TGTGCCAGCAGCGCACAGGGTGGGACTGAAGCTTTCTTT
NA,TRBJ1-1,TRBD1,TRBV28,CASTTRTGVGTEAFF,TGTGCCAGCACCACTAGGACAGGGGTTGGAACTGAAGCTTTCTTT
NA,TRBJ2-7,TRBD1,TRBV4-3,CASSRAGGSEQYF,TGCGCCAGCAGCCGGGCAGGGGGTAGTGAGCAGTACTTC
few,TRBJ1-2,TRBD1,TRBV19,CASNGQGYYGYTF,TGTGCCAGCAACGGACAGGGGTACTATGGCTACACCTTC
NA,TRBJ2-2,NA,TRBV6-2/TRBV6-3,CASSYSAGSANTGELFF,TGTGCCAGCAGTTACTCCGCGGGCTCGGCAAACACCGGGGAGCTGTTTTTT
NA,TRBJ1-1,NA,TRBV5-1,CASSLVFGEITEAFF,TGCGCCAGCAGCTTGGTATTCGGGGAGATCACTGAAGCTTTCTTT
NA,TRBJ2-2,NA,TRBV9,CASRAREPYTGELFF,TGTGCCAGCAGAGCTCGGGAGCCGTACACCGGGGAGCTGTTTTTT
NA,TRBJ2-5,TRBD2,TRBV30,CAWSFGGQETQYF,TGTGCCTGGAGTTTCGGGGGGCAAGAGACCCAGTACTTC
few,TRBJ1-1,NA,TRBV27,CASSRKANTEAFF,TGTGCCAGCTCGCGGAAAGCGAACACTGAAGCTTTCTTT
NA,TRBJ1-4,NA,TRBV4-3,CASSQDGQGHEKLFF,TGCGCCAGCAGCCAAGATGGCCAGGGTCATGAAAAACTGTTTTTT
NA,TRBJ1-2,NA,TRBV6-6,CASSPPRHGYTF,TGTGCCAGCAGCCCCCCGCGCCATGGCTACACCTTC
NA,TRBJ1-3,NA,TRBV4-1,CASSQAGQDGNTIYF,TGCGCCAGCAGCCAAGCCGGTCAGGATGGAAACACCATATATTTT
NA,TRBJ1-1,NA,TRBV4-3,CASSQDPGMDTEAFF,TGCGCCAGCAGCCAAGACCCGGGGATGGACACTGAAGCTTTCTTT
NA,TRBJ2-5,NA,TRBV24-1,CATSDAQGLQETQYF,TGTGCCACCAGTGATGCACAGGGCCTCCAAGAGACCCAGTACTTC
NA,TRBJ1-2,NA,TRBV7-2,CASSPHRAGYTF,TGTGCCAGCAGCCCCCACAGGGCTGGCTACACCTTC
NA,TRBJ1-3,NA,TRBV20-1,CSASGRGSLWAGNTIYF,TGCAGTGCTAGTGGGCGCGGGTCGTTGTGGGCCGGAAACACCATATATTTT
NA,TRBJ2-1,TRBD1,TRBV9,CASSSPDREVWEDEQFF,TGTGCCAGCAGCTCACCGGACAGGGAAGTTTGGGAAGATGAGCAGTTCTTC
NA,TRBJ1-4,TRBD1,TRBV18,CASSPRGPGQDEKLFF,TGTGCCAGCTCACCACGGGGGCCTGGACAGGATGAAAAACTGTTTTTT
NA,TRBJ2-7,NA,TRBV5-4,CASSLRPTYEQYF,TGTGCCAGCAGCTTACGACCGACATACGAGCAGTACTTC
NA,TRBJ1-2,NA,TRBV7-8,CASSLVGGADYGYTF,TGTGCCAGCAGCTTAGTTGGGGGCGCGGACTATGGCTACACCTTC
few,TRBJ1-6,NA,TRBV5-4,CASSLEQGNSPLHF,TGTGCCAGCAGCTTGGAGCAGGGTAATTCACCCCTCCACTTT
NA,TRBJ1-1,NA,TRBV7-9,CASSFSGAANTEAFF,TGTGCCAGCAGCTTTTCTGGTGCGGCAAACACTGAAGCTTTCTTT
NA,TRBJ1-1,TRBD1,TRBV15,CATSKGTGNTEAFF,TGTGCCACCAGCAAAGGGACAGGGAACACTGAAGCTTTCTTT